The 9 T cell receptor beta chains reported below all come from one sample, sequenced in a study of technical replicates of blood from a few donors. Profiled with immunoSEQ multiplex PCR; TCRdb holds only in-frame clones, not every one. The sample has over 75,000 clones, around 97% seen once. Sequencing was performed on T cells isolated from PBMCs. The receptors derive from a human donor in good health.

J is TRBJ2-1 and V is TRBV27; 7 bases map to TRBD2. V lost 5 bases and J lost 1; bases outside the gene matches: 8. The CDR3 is 16 residues long. Germline V CDR1 and CDR2: MNHEY, SMNVEV (reference sequence). The CDR3 nucleotides read TGTGCCAGCAGTCGATCGGGCGGGAGTTCCTACAATGAGCAGTTCTTC. Amino acids: CASSRSGGSSYNEQFF.

The J gene is TRBJ2-3, the V gene TRBV13; tentatively, D is TRBD2 (7 bases). The V and J ends lost 8 bases and 3 bases respectively, with 21 bases between them. Germline V gene lookup returns CDR1 PRHDT and CDR2 FYEKMQ (reference sequence). The CDR3 loop spans 16 amino acids. Here the CDR3 DNA reads TGTGCCAGCCGATACGGGGGGCCCTTAAGGACAGATACGCAGTATTTT. Its translation: CASRYGGPLRTDTQYF.

The rearrangement links TRBV6-6 to TRBJ2-7; D possibly corresponds to TRBD2 (5 bases). Germline values: CDR1 MNHNY, CDR2 SVGAGI (reference sequence). This CDR3 is 12 amino acids long. V lost 5 bases and J lost 7, with 12 bases in between. The DNA of the CDR3 is TGTGCCAGCAGTCTGGAGGCTAGGGAGCAGTACTTC. It encodes CASSLEAREQYF.

This chain connects TRBV9 to TRBJ2-5; no definite D call. This CDR3 is built from 13 residues. V was shortened by 0 bases and J by 2 bases, with 5 bases between the two germline ends. Germline V gene data show CDR1 as SGDLS and CDR2 as YYNGEE. Here the CDR3 reads CASSVAVQETQYF. The CDR3 nucleotides are TGTGCCAGCAGCGTAGCGGTGCAAGAGACCCAGTACTTC.

The chain uses TRBV27 and TRBJ2-7, with a weak D call TRBD1 (6 bases). V was cut by 3 bases and J by 4 bases, with 13 bases left in between. This CDR3 spans 14 amino acids. CDR1 and CDR2 (germline): MNHEY, SMNVEV (reference sequence). The CDR3 is CASSFRRGGYEQYF. CDR3 coding DNA: TGTGCCAGCAGTTTCCGCAGGGGCGGTTACGAGCAGTACTTC.

CDR3: CASSRPSQAQETQYF. DNA of the CDR3: TGCGCCAGCAGCCGACCTTCACAGGCTCAAGAGACCCAGTACTTC. The V gene is TRBV4-1, the J gene TRBJ2-5; D is possibly TRBD1 (5 bases). The CDR3 loop spans 15 amino acids. Trimming left V 4 bases short and J 2 bases short, with 14 bases between. Germline CDR1 MGHRA, CDR2 YSYEKL.

The chain employs TRBV30 and TRBJ1-1; no clear D. Germline V CDR1 and CDR2: GTSNPN, SVGIG (reference sequence). The CDR3 has 11 amino acids. V gave up 5 bases and J gave up 0 bases, with 4 bases separating them. CDR3 protein: CAWYMNTEAFF. DNA for the CDR3: TGTGCCTGGTATATGAACACTGAAGCTTTCTTT.

V usage is TRBV19 and J usage is TRBJ2-3, with 8 positions matching TRBD2. The CDR3 is 15 residues long. CDR1 is LNHDA and CDR2 is SQIVND in the germline V gene (reference sequence). Losses at the gene ends were 4 bases for V and 2 bases for J; bases not matched to a gene: 5. CDR3 residues: CASSTPGGTTDTQYF. The CDR3 coding sequence is TGTGCCAGTAGTACCCCGGGAGGGACCACAGATACGCAGTATTTT.

This chain joins TRBV20-1 and TRBJ1-1; D uncertain. This CDR3 comprises 11 residues. V dropped 7 bases and J dropped 3 bases, with 9 bases sitting between them. Germline lookup yields CDR1 DFQATT and CDR2 SNEGSKA (reference sequence). The CDR3 DNA follows: TGCAGTGGTTTGCGCTACACTGAAGCTTTCTTT. This sequence encodes CSGLRYTEAFF.